The 19 T cell receptor beta chains below all came from one sample that was sequenced in a study of identical twins. Each CDR3 protein is one row after TCRdb ran MiXCR on the 5' RACE reads. The table has around 480,000 distinct CDR3 sequences, 13% to 15% seen once. These sequences were also reported in another study, on yellow fever vaccine responses in identical twins.

Source material: CD4+ T cells sorted from blood. These receptors were taken from a woman between 18 and 29 years old in good health.

The chain couples TRBV3-1 to TRBJ2-4; 7 nucleotides align to TRBD2. Losses at the gene ends were 0 bases for V and 3 bases for J; bases not matched to a gene: 5. The CDR3 covers 16 residues. Per the germline V gene, CDR1 is LGHDT and CDR2 is YNNKEL (reference sequence). In DNA, the CDR3 is TGTGCCAGCAGCCAAGAGACGGGAGGTGGCAAAAACATTCAGTACTTC. Its translation is CASSQETGGGKNIQYF.

This clonotype has a handful of counts. The chain has TRBV9 and TRBJ2-1; D is undetermined. CDR3 length equals 14 residues. Between the trimmed V and J ends, which lost 4 bases and 0 bases, there was a span of 8 bases. Germline V gene lookup returns CDR1 SGDLS and CDR2 YYNGEE. CDR3 sequence (DNA): TGTGCCAGCAGCCGCAGTAGCTCCTACAATGAGCAGTTCTTC. Its protein is CASSRSSSYNEQFF.

A few counts support this clonotype. The gene calls are TRBV9 and TRBJ2-1; 7 nucleotides align to TRBD1. J lost 2 bases, V lost 1 base, and 3 bases had no gene match. Germline V gene lookup returns CDR1 SGDLS and CDR2 YYNGEE. The CDR3 runs to 15 residues. CDR3 in DNA: TGTGCCAGCAGCGTAAAGGGACAGCCCTACAATGAGCAGTTCTTC. Translated, it gives CASSVKGQPYNEQFF.

The chain joins TRBV29-1 to TRBJ2-1; 7 bases are a match to TRBD2. V shed 4 bases, J shed 6 bases, and the junction held 21 bases outside the gene matches. The CDR3 is 18 residues long. The germline V gene encodes CDR1 SQVTM and CDR2 ANQGSEA. CDR3 nucleotide sequence: TGCAGCGTTGCCCATCTCACCCTTTCTAGCGGTTATAGCAATGAGCAGTTCTTC. As protein: CSVAHLTLSSGYSNEQFF.

The chain recombines TRBV12-3 or TRBV12-4 with TRBJ1-1, with TRBD1 identical over 7 bases. The CDR3 is made up of 17 amino acids. Trimming took 7 bases from V and 0 from J; bases not matched to a gene: 14. The CDR3 region has the DNA TGTGCCAGCATTAATTCCCGGGACAGATCTTTGAACACTGAAGCTTTCTTT. This sequence encodes CASINSRDRSLNTEAFF.

This clonotype has more than one count but fewer than ten. The CDR3 DNA reads TGTGCCATCCTCCGGGACTCGAGAAACACCGGGGAGCTGTTTTTT. Translation: CAILRDSRNTGELFF. V and J are TRBV28 and TRBJ2-2, with D possibly matching TRBD2 (6 bases). V gave up 10 bases and J gave up 2 bases, with 17 bases separating them. This CDR3 has 15 amino acids. Germline CDR1 reads MDHEN; CDR2 reads SYDVKM.

This clonotype has a handful of counts. This chain uses TRBV20-1 with TRBJ2-1; D might be TRBD2 (6 bases). Germline V gene lookup returns CDR1 DFQATT and CDR2 SNEGSKA (reference sequence). The CDR3 is made up of 17 amino acids. V lost 0 bases to trimming and J lost 8 bases, with 23 bases between them. The CDR3 nucleotides read TGCAGTGCTAGAGATCAGTTTGGCGCGGGGTACGTCCATGAGCAGTTCTTC. It encodes CSARDQFGAGYVHEQFF.

The rearrangement uses TRBV12-3 or TRBV12-4 and TRBJ1-2; 9 bases match TRBD1. The V and J ends lost 1 base and 5 bases, in that order; junction bases with no gene match: 8. The length of the CDR3 is 16 residues. The CDR3 is CASSLVRTGAEYGYTF. In DNA form, the CDR3 reads TGTGCCAGCAGTTTAGTAAGGACAGGGGCCGAATATGGCTACACCTTC.

This clonotype was counted only a few times. This chain joins TRBV7-2 and TRBJ2-7, with D maybe TRBD1 (6 bases). Deletions cut 4 bases from V and 2 bases from J, with 12 bases between. The CDR3 consists of 14 residues. Germline CDR1 is SGHTA and CDR2 is FQGNSA. Written as DNA, the CDR3 is TGTGCCAGCAGCTCCCAGACAGGACCCTACGAGCAGTACTTC. It yields the protein CASSSQTGPYEQYF.

This clonotype was counted between two and nine times. The chain has TRBV10-3 and TRBJ1-4; D is perhaps TRBD1 (6 bases). V lost 2 bases and J lost 8, with 9 bases in between. The CDR3 is 13 residues long. Germline CDR1 ENHRY, CDR2 SYGVKD. The CDR3 DNA is TGTGCCATCAGTGAGCGTGACAGGGAAAAACTGTTTTTT. It codes for CAISERDREKLFF.

This clonotype was counted between two and nine times. The genes are TRBV28 and TRBJ2-7; the match to TRBD1 covers 8 bases. Germline CDR1 MDHEN, CDR2 SYDVKM. CDR3 length: 16 amino acids. V shed 6 bases, J shed 0 bases, and the junction held 10 bases outside the gene matches. DNA of the CDR3: TGTGCCAGCAGCGCAACCGGGACAGGTTCCTCCTACGAGCAGTACTTC. It specifies CASSATGTGSSYEQYF.

Only a few counts were recorded for this clonotype. The chain combines TRBV14 with TRBJ2-5; 7 bases are shared with TRBD2. The junction had 1 base not matched to a gene; V was cut back by 0 bases and J by 9 bases. This CDR3 comprises 12 residues. CDR1 and CDR2 from the germline V gene are SGHDN and FVKESK. In nucleotides, the CDR3 is TGTGCCAGCAGCCAAGATGCGGGGGCCCAGTACTTC. This encodes CASSQDAGAQYF.

This clonotype was detected many times. This chain links TRBV20-1 with TRBJ2-5, with D hard to call. V lost 4 bases to trimming and J lost 6 bases, with 9 bases between them. The CDR3 has 11 residues. Germline V lookup: CDR1 DFQATT, CDR2 SNEGSKA (reference sequence). The CDR3 loop reads CSAIVGQTQYF. DNA of the CDR3: TGCAGTGCTATTGTCGGACAGACCCAGTACTTC.

The chain is built from TRBV19 and TRBJ1-5; possible D gene TRBD1, 6 bases. The CDR3 contains 15 residues. Germline V gives CDR1 LNHDA, CDR2 SQIVND (reference sequence). V was pared by 2 bases and J by 1 base, with 9 bases between. CDR3 sequence: CASSISRGSNQPQHF. The CDR3 region has the DNA TGTGCCAGTAGTATATCCAGGGGCAGCAATCAGCCCCAGCATTTT.

This clonotype was detected a few times. The rearrangement joins TRBV28 to TRBJ1-2, with 10 bases that match TRBD1. This CDR3 spans 14 amino acids. CDR1 MDHEN and CDR2 SYDVKM come from the germline V gene. Trimming removed 7 bases from V and 8 bases from J; junction bases left unmatched: 10. CDR3 nucleotides: TGTGCCAGCACCTCGACAGGGGGCGGTTACGGCTACACCTTC. This gives the protein CASTSTGGGYGYTF.

This sequence joins TRBV25-1 and TRBJ1-1; unclear D gene. CDR1 is MGHDK and CDR2 is SYGVNS in the germline V gene. Trimming took 0 bases from V and 1 from J, leaving 12 bases between them. The CDR3 totals 16 residues. The CDR3 bases are TGTGCCAGCAGTGAATATAAAAAAACGGGGAACACTGAAGCTTTCTTT. Amino acids: CASSEYKKTGNTEAFF.

This clonotype has more than one count but fewer than ten. The rearrangement uses TRBV6-5 and TRBJ2-5; D not resolved. CDR1 is MNHEY and CDR2 is SVGAGI in the germline V gene. The CDR3 runs to 12 residues. V dropped 8 bases and J dropped 1 base, with 8 bases sitting between them. CDR3 amino acids: CASGRVQETQYF. The CDR3 region has the DNA TGTGCCAGCGGCCGGGTCCAAGAGACCCAGTACTTC.

The J gene is TRBJ2-3, the V gene TRBV18, with TRBD1 matching over 9 bases. Losses at the gene ends were 2 bases for V and 0 bases for J; bases not matched to a gene: 3. Looked up from germline, CDR1 is KGHSH and CDR2 is LQKENI. The CDR3 is 16 residues long. CDR3: CASSPGTGISTDTQYF. In DNA, the CDR3 is TGTGCCAGCTCACCAGGGACAGGGATTAGCACAGATACGCAGTATTTT.

This clonotype was recorded at least ten times. This chain joins TRBV12-3 or TRBV12-4 and TRBJ1-5; D may be TRBD1 (5 bases). The CDR3 loop spans 13 amino acids. The germline V and J ends were trimmed by 6 bases and 6 bases, with 12 bases remaining between them. This CDR3 is CASRHGGGQPQHF. DNA of the CDR3: TGTGCCAGCAGGCACGGCGGGGGTCAGCCCCAGCATTTT.